These 10 T cell receptor beta chains came from one sample sequenced in a study of blood T cell repertoires in COVID-19. Data came from immunoSEQ multiplex PCR; TCRdb stores just in-frame clones and leaves some out. Of approximately 140,000 clones in the sample, about 80% were seen once. Input material: PBMCs or T cells enriched from blood (not recorded which). These receptors all come from a man in his forties or fifties with acute COVID-19.

This chain links TRBV10-3 with TRBJ2-7; D gene unclear. This CDR3 spans 17 amino acids. Trimming removed 0 bases at V and 1 base at J, with 16 bases between. Germline V lookup: CDR1 ENHRY, CDR2 SYGVKD. In DNA form, the CDR3 reads TGTGCCATCAGTGAGTCGAGTGGTCCGGGTTCTTCCTACGAGCAGTACTTC. Amino acid sequence: CAISESSGPGSSYEQYF.

The chain combines TRBV5-6 with TRBJ2-7; D is ambiguous. V lost 4 bases and J lost 7, with 15 bases in between. Germline CDR1 is SGHDT and CDR2 is YYEEEE. The CDR3 is 13 residues long. The CDR3 nucleotides are TGTGCCAGCAGCCGATTCTCCCTGCGGGAGCAGTACTTC. This translates into CASSRFSLREQYF.

This rearrangement joins TRBV18 to TRBJ1-5; D ambiguous. The V gene's germline CDR1 is KGHSH and CDR2 LQKENI. The CDR3 runs 16 residues. Trimming shortened V by 3 bases and J by 0 bases, and 12 bases separated the two germline ends. The CDR3 region is CASSPGREISNQPQHF. CDR3 DNA: TGTGCCAGCTCACCTGGACGGGAAATTAGCAATCAGCCCCAGCATTTT.

This chain joins TRBV11-2 and TRBJ2-1; 8 nucleotides align to TRBD2. This CDR3 has 15 residues. The germline V gene has CDR1 SGHAT and CDR2 FQNNGV. V gave up 5 bases and J gave up 2 bases; unmatched junction bases: 5. CDR3 in amino acids: CASSHSGVTYNEQFF. The CDR3 DNA is TGTGCCAGCAGCCATAGCGGGGTGACCTACAATGAGCAGTTCTTC.

This clone was detected a few times. This chain connects TRBV9 to TRBJ2-5; D gene uncertain. The CDR3 has 14 amino acids. Germline V gene sequence: CDR1 SGDLS, CDR2 YYNGEE. V was pared by 3 bases and J by 7 bases, with 16 bases between. The CDR3 spells CASSDSPEAGTQYF. The CDR3 DNA follows: TGTGCCAGCAGCGATTCGCCTGAAGCTGGGACCCAGTACTTC.

The chain links TRBV2 to TRBJ1-1; D gene unclear. Trimming cost V 7 bases and J 0 bases, with 15 bases left between them. This CDR3 is 15 amino acids long. In germline, CDR1 is SNHLY, CDR2 FYNNEI. CDR3 region: CASNVDTVMNTEAFF. CDR3 DNA: TGTGCCAGCAATGTCGACACGGTCATGAACACTGAAGCTTTCTTT.

This clone has more than one count but fewer than ten. The chain combines TRBV7-2 with TRBJ2-5, with 11 nucleotides matching TRBD2. This CDR3 spans 17 amino acids. Germline lookup yields CDR1 SGHTA and CDR2 FQGNSA. Trimming took 5 bases from V and 5 from J; bases not matched to a gene: 13. The DNA of the CDR3 is TGTGCCAGCAGCCTATCCCCCCTACTAGCGGGGGAGGAGACCCAGTACTTC. This gives the protein CASSLSPLLAGEETQYF.

The chain is built from TRBV19 and TRBJ2-2, with a possible D match to TRBD2 (6 bases). The CDR3 has 17 amino acids. Per germline, CDR1 LNHDA and CDR2 SQIVND (reference sequence). V was cut by 4 bases and J by 4 bases, with 19 bases left in between. The CDR3 DNA reads as TGTGCCAGTAGTAATAGGCGGGACCCTCGACCCACCGGGGAGCTGTTTTTT. This codes for CASSNRRDPRPTGELFF.

A single count supports this clone. The chain couples TRBV3-1 (or the pseudogene TRBV3-2) to TRBJ1-2; the D gene is possibly TRBD1 (6 bases). The V gene lost 3 bases and the J gene lost 2 bases, with 10 bases spanning the gap. The CDR3 length is 14 residues. The germline gives CDR1 LGHDT, CDR2 YNNKEL (reference sequence). The CDR3 protein is CASSHRTENYGYTF. In nucleotides, the CDR3 is TGTGCCAGCAGCCACCGGACAGAAAACTATGGCTACACCTTC.

The rearrangement uses TRBV7-9 and TRBJ2-3; D is possibly TRBD2 (6 bases). Trimming removed 7 bases at V and 5 bases at J, with 25 bases between. Germline assignment: CDR1 SEHNR and CDR2 FQNEAQ (reference sequence). The CDR3 sequence is 17 residues long. CDR3 DNA sequence: TGTGCCAGCACCCCTTGGAGGGGCTCTGGTCAGCTAGATACGCAGTATTTT. This encodes CASTPWRGSGQLDTQYF.